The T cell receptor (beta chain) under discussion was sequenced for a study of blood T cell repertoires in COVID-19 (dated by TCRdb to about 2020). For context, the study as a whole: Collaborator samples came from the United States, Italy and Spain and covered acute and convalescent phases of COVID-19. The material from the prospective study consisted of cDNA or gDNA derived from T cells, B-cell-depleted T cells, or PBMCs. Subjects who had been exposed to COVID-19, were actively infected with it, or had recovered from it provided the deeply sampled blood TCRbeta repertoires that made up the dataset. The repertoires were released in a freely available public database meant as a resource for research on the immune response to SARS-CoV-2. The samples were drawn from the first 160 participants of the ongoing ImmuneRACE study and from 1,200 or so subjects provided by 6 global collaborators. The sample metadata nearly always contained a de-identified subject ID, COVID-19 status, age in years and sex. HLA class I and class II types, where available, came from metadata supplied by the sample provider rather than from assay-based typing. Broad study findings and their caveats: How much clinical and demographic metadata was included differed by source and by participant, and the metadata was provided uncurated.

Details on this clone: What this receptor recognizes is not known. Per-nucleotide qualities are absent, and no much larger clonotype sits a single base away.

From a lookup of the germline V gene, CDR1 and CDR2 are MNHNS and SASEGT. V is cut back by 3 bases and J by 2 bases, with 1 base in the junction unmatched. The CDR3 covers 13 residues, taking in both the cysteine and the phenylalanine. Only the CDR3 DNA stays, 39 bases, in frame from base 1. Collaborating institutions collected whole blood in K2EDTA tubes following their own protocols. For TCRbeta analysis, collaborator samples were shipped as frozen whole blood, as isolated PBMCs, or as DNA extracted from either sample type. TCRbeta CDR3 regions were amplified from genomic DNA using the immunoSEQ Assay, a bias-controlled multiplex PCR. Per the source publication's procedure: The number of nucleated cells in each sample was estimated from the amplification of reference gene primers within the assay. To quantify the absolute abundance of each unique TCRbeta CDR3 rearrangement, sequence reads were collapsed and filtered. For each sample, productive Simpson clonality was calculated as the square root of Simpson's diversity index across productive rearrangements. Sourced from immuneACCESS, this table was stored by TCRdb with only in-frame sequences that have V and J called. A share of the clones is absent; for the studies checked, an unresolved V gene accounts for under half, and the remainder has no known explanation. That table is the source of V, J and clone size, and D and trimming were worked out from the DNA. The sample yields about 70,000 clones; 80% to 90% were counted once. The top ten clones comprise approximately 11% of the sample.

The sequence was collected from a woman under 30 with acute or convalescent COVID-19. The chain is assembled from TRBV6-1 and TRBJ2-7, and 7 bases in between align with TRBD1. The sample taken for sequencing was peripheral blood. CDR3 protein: CASSDGQAYEQYF. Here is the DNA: TGTGCCAGCAGTGACGGACAGGCCTACGAGCAGTACTTC.